This T cell receptor beta chain was recovered during a study of beta chain features in type 1 diabetes. Whole-study context: The patients were much like the healthy donors in age, gender and cell yields. The study examined around 98,000,000 sorted cells across all samples.

As to this clone: Its antigen is undetermined.

Expressed TCRB transcripts were sequenced because the entire RNA isolate underwent reverse transcription. The data were produced by immunoSEQ multiplex PCR, yet TCRdb's version contains in-frame clones alone and is incomplete. The sample records hundreds of thousands of clones, roughly an eighth being singletons. Trimming took 4 bases from V and 0 from J; bases not matched to a gene: 23. The CDR3 has 22 residues. The germline V gene has CDR1 SGHDN and CDR2 FVKESK. Study-wide findings and caveats: Sequencing the cDNA could make cells with high TCR expression show up more than they should. Shorter TCRB CDR3s, moderately but significantly so, marked every one of the four CD4+ subsets in Type 1 diabetes patients.

CD45RO/CCR7/CD25/CD127/CD95/CD27 sorting isolated CD4+ naive, central memory, regulatory and stem cell-like memory cells. V gene TRBV14 combines with J gene TRBJ2-3, with TRBD2 matching over 9 bases. Specimen: naive CD4+ T cells from blood. The sequence came from a man aged 18-30 years with type 1 diabetes. DNA for the CDR3: TGTGCCAGCAGCCTTGGTGGTAGCGGGGGCTATAATCCTTTCCTTAGCACAGATACGCAGTATTTT. Translation: CASSLGGSGGYNPFLSTDTQYF. The variable domain in full, completed from reference TRBV14 and TRBJ2-3, reads EAGVTQFPSHSVIEKGQTVTLRCDPISGHDNLYWYRRVMGKEIKFLLHFVKESKQDESGMPNNRFLAERTGGTYSTLKVQPAELEDSGVYFCASSLGGSGGYNPFLSTDTQYFGPGTRLTVL.